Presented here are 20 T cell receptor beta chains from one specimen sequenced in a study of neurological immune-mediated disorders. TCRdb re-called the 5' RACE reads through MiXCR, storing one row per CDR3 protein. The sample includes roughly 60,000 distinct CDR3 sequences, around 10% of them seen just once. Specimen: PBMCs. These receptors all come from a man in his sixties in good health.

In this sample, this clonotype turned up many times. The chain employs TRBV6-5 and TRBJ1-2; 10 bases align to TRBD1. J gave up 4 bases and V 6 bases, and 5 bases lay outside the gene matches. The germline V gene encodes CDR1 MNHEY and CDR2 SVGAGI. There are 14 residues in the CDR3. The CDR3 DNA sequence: TGTGCCAGCAGAGGGACAGGGGCGGGCTATGGCTACACCTTC. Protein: CASRGTGAGYGYTF.

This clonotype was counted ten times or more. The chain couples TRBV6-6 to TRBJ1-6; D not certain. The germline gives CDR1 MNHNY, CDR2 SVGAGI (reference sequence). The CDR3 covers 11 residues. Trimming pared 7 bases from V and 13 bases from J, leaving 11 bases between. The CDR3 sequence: CASTPGHPLHF. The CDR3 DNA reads TGTGCCAGCACCCCGGGCCATCCCCTCCACTTT.

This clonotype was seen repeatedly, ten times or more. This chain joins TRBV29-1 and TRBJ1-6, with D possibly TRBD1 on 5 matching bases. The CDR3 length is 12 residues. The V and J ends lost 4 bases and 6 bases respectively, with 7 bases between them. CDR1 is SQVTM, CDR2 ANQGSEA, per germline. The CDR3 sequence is CSVGDGNSPLHF. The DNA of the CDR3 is TGCAGCGTTGGGGACGGTAATTCACCCCTCCACTTT. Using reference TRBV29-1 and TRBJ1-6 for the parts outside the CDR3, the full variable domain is SAVISQKPSRDICQRGTSLTIQCQVDSQVTMMFWYRQQPGQSLTLIATANQGSEATYESGFVIDKFPISRPNLTFSTLTVSNMSPEDSSIYLCSVGDGNSPLHFGNGTRLTVT.

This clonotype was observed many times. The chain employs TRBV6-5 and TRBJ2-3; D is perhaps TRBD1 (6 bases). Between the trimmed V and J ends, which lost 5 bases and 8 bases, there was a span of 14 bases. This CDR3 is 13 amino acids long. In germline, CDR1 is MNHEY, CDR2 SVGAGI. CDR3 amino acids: CASSEQGFGTQYF. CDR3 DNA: TGTGCCAGCAGTGAACAGGGATTTGGTACGCAGTATTTT.

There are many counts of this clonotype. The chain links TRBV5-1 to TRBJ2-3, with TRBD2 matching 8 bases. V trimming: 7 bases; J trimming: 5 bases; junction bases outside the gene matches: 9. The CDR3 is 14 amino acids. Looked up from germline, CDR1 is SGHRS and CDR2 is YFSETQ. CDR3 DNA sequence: TGCGCCAGCGCCTCGGGGGGGGTCGGAGATACGCAGTATTTT. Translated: CASASGGVGDTQYF.

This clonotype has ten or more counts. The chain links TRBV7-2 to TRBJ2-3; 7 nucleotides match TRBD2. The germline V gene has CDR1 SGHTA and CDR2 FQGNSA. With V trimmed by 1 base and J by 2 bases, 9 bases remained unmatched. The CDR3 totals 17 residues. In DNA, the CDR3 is TGTGCCAGCAGCTTAGTGCATAGTCTAGCGGCCACAGATACGCAGTATTTT. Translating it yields CASSLVHSLAATDTQYF.

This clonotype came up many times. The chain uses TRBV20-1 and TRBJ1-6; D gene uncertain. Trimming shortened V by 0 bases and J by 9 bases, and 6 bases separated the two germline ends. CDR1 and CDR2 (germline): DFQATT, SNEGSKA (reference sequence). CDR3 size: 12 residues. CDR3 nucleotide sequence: TGCAGTGCTAGAGATAAGGGTTCACCCCTCCACTTT. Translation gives CSARDKGSPLHF.

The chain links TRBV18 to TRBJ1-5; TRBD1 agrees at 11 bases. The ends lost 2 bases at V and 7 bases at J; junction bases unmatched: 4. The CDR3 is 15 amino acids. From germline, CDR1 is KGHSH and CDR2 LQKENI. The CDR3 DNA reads TGTGCCAGCTCACCAGGGACAGGGGGAGACCAGCCCCAGCATTTT. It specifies CASSPGTGGDQPQHF.

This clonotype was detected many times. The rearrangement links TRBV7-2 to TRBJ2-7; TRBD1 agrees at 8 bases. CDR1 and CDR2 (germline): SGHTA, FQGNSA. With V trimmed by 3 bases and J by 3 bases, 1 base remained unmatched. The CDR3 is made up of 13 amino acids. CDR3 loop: CASSFGQGYEQYF. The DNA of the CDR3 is TGTGCCAGCAGCTTTGGACAGGGCTACGAGCAGTACTTC.

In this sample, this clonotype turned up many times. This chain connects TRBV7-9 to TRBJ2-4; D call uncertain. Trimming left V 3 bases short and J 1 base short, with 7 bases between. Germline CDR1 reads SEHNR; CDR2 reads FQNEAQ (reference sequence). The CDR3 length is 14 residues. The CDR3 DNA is TGTGCCAGCAGCTTCGACCGGGCCAAAAACATTCAGTACTTC. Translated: CASSFDRAKNIQYF.

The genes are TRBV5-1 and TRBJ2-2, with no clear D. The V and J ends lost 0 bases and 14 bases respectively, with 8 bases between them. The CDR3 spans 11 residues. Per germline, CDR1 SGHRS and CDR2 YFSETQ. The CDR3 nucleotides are TGCGCCAGCAGCTTGGCCCAGCGCCTGTTTTTT. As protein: CASSLAQRLFF.

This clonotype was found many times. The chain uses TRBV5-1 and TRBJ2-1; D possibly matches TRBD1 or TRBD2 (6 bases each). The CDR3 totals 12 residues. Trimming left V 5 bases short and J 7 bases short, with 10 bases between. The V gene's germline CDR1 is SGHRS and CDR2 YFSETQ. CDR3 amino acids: CASRQGGNEQFF. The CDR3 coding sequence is TGCGCCAGCAGACAGGGAGGTAATGAGCAGTTCTTC.

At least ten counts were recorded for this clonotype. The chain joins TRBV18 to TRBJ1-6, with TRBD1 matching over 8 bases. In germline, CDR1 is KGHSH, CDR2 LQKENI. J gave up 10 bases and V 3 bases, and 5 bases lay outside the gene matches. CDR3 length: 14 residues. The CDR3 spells CASSPTGERSPLHF. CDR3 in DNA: TGTGCCAGCTCACCGACAGGGGAGAGATCACCCCTCCACTTT.

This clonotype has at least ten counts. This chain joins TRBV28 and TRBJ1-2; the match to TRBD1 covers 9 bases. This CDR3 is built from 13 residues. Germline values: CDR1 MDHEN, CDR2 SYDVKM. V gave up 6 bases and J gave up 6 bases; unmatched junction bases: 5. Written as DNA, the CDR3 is TGTGCCAGCAGGCGGACAGGGGCGAATGGCTACACCTTC. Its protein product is CASRRTGANGYTF.

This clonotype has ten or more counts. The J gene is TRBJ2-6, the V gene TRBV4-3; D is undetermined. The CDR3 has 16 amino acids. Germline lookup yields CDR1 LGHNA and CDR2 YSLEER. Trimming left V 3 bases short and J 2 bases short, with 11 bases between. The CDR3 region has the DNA TGCGCCAGCAGCCAGGGTAGGGCGGCTGGGGCCAACGTCCTGACTTTC. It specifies CASSQGRAAGANVLTF.

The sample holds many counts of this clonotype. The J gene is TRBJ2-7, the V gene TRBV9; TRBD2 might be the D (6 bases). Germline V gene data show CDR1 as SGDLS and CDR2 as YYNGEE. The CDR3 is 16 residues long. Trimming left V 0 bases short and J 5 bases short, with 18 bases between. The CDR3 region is CASSVDPLGRINEQYF. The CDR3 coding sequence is TGTGCCAGCAGCGTAGACCCCCTAGGGAGGATTAACGAGCAGTACTTC.

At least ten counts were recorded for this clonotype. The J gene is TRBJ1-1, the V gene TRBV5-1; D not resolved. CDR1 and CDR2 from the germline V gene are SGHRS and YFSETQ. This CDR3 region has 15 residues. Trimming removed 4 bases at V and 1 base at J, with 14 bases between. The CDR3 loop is CASSISVQPNTEAFF. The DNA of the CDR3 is TGCGCCAGCAGCATTAGCGTACAGCCGAACACTGAAGCTTTCTTT.

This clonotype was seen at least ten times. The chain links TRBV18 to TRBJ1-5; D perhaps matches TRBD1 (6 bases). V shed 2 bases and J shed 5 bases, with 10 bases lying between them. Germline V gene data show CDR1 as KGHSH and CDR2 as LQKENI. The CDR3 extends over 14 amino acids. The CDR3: CASSPRQDYQPQHF. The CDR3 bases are TGTGCCAGCTCACCAAGACAGGACTATCAGCCCCAGCATTTT.

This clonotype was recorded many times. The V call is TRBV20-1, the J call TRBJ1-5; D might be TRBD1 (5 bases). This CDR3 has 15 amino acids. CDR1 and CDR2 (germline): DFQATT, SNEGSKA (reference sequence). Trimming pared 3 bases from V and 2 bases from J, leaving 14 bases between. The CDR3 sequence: CSARLQVGGNQPQHF. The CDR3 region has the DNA TGCAGTGCTAGGCTACAGGTGGGCGGCAATCAGCCCCAGCATTTT.

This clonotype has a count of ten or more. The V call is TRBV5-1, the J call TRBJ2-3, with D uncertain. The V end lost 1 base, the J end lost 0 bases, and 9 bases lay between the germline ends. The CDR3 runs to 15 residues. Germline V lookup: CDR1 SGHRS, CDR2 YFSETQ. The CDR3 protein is CASSLSTPSTDTQYF. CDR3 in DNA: TGCGCCAGCAGCTTGTCAACGCCTAGCACAGATACGCAGTATTTT. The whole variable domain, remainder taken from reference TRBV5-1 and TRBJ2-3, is KAGVTQTPRYLIKTRGQQVTLSCSPISGHRSVSWYQQTPGQGLQFLFEYFSETQRNKGNFPGRFSGRQFSNSRSEMNVSTLELGDSALYLCASSLSTPSTDTQYFGPGTRLTVL.